The sequence of this T cell receptor beta chain was determined in a study of T cell responses to AZD1222 COVID-19 vaccine. Study-wide findings and caveats: Vaccine-related CD4 TCRs covered spike, predominating at 160-218 and 743-854. Close to half of all spike-specific TCRs reportedly target regions of the variants that are unmutated. Females made up more of the donors, who were largely white British, and clonal diversity may have come out too low.

A remark on this clone: What it recognizes is unknown.

Germline V gene lookup returns CDR1 LGHNA and CDR2 YSLEER. CDR3 length equals 15 residues. The V segment lost 3 bases and the J segment 2 bases; nucleotides outside the gene matches: 3. The method was immunoSEQ multiplex PCR; TCRdb's version includes in-frame clones alone and lacks a portion of them. This table has about 93,000 clones, 89% appearing once. The chain recombines TRBV4-3 with TRBJ2-2, with 7 bases identical to TRBD1. The sample was peripheral blood, taken on day 0 of MenACWY control vaccination. This clonotype was obtained from an adult in good health. CDR3 loop: CASSQDRFNTGELFF. Here the CDR3 DNA reads TGCGCCAGCAGCCAGGACAGGTTTAACACCGGGGAGCTGTTTTTT.